This T cell receptor beta chain derives from a study of blood T cell repertoires in COVID-19. CDR1 is SGHRS and CDR2 is YFSETQ in the germline V gene. This CDR3 contains 16 residues. Trimming pared 4 bases from V and 0 bases from J, leaving 15 bases between. This clone was picked up one time. Repertoires were generated with immunoSEQ multiplex PCR, while TCRdb's copy carries only in-frame clones and drops some. The sample contains about 56,000 clones, roughly nine tenths of which appear only once. The receptor's source is a woman aged 55-70 years with COVID-19, enrolled during active disease. This chain uses TRBV5-1 with TRBJ2-3; weak D call: TRBD1 (6 bases). Specimen: peripheral blood. CDR3 sequence reads: CASSAGVGHSTDTQYF. For the CDR3, the DNA is TGCGCCAGCAGCGCGGGCGTGGGACATAGCACAGATACGCAGTATTTT.